Listed below are T cell receptor beta chains from one sample, sequenced in a study of blood T cell repertoires in COVID-19. The data were produced by immunoSEQ multiplex PCR, yet TCRdb's version contains in-frame clones alone and is incomplete. Of about 62,000 clones in the sample, roughly 92% are singletons; the top ten hold over 5.5%. The sequencing input was peripheral blood. The receptors derive from a human donor in a cohort sampled during active COVID-19. Each CDR3 is given with its conserved first and last residue. A D gene is named only where the DNA matches it firmly. Expanded clones get a size class; other rows say once, few or many, or leave the size out.

abundance	v_gene	d_gene	j_gene	CDR3nt	CDR3aa
NA	TRBV19	NA	TRBJ1-6	TGTGCCAGCGGGGGGGCTGGGAACTCACCCCTCCACTTT	CASGGAGNSPLHF
NA	TRBV5-1	NA	TRBJ1-2	TGCGCCAGCAGCTTTTCGGGGGTCTTGGGCTACACCTTC	CASSFSGVLGYTF
NA	TRBV27	NA	TRBJ2-3	TGTGCCAGCAGTGCCCTCCGGGTGCGTCGTGGCACAGATACGCAGTATTTT	CASSALRVRRGTDTQYF
NA	TRBV6-5	TRBD1	TRBJ2-1	TGTGCCAGCAGTCTTATCACAGGGGACTACAATGAGCAGTTCTTC	CASSLITGDYNEQFF
NA	TRBV6-5	NA	TRBJ1-5	TGTGCCAGCAGTTATTCGACGGGAGGCCAGCCCCAGCATTTT	CASSYSTGGQPQHF
NA	TRBV28	TRBD2	TRBJ2-5	TGTGCCAGCAGCCCCTCCGCGCAGCGGGGCCAGACCCAGTACTTC	CASSPSAQRGQTQYF
NA	TRBV6-4	TRBD2	TRBJ2-1	TGTGCCAGCAGCGTAGAGGGGGGGACTAGCAGTGAGCAGTTCTTC	CASSVEGGTSSEQFF
NA	TRBV7-8	NA	TRBJ1-1	TGTGCCAGCAGCTTCAGGTCCATGAACACTGAAGCTTTCTTT	CASSFRSMNTEAFF
NA	TRBV30	TRBD2	TRBJ2-1	TGTGCCTGGAGAGAGCTAGCGGGGGGGCAATGGGATGAGCAGTTCTTC	CAWRELAGGQWDEQFF
NA	TRBV19	NA	TRBJ1-1	TGTGCCAGTCTTCCGTACAGCCCAACGAAGGTTAACACTGAAGCTTTCTTT	CASLPYSPTKVNTEAFF
NA	TRBV6-2/TRBV6-3	NA	TRBJ2-7	TGTGCCAGCAGTCGCGCGGGATCCTACGAGCAGTACTTC	CASSRAGSYEQYF
NA	TRBV28	NA	TRBJ1-2	TGTGCCAGCAGTTCCGAACAGGGATGGGTGGGAGGCTACACCTTC	CASSSEQGWVGGYTF
once	TRBV6-5	TRBD2	TRBJ2-1	TGTGCCAGCTTGACTAGCGGGAGTCGGAATGAGCAGTTCTTC	CASLTSGSRNEQFF
NA	TRBV5-1	NA	TRBJ2-3	TGCGCCAGCAGCTTGGGGGGCCGTAGTACGCAGTATTTT	CASSLGGRSTQYF
NA	TRBV9	TRBD2	TRBJ2-3	TGTGCCAGCAGCCCCCGGACTAGCGGGGGCCACCGGGTGAGCACAGATACGCAGTATTTT	CASSPRTSGGHRVSTDTQYF
NA	TRBV5-1	NA	TRBJ2-7	TGCGCCAGCAGCTTGGATGGCAGTTCGAAATACGAGCAGTACTTC	CASSLDGSSKYEQYF
NA	TRBV28	TRBD1	TRBJ1-3	TGTGCCAGCCGGGACAGCAGACTTATCTCTGGAAACACCATATATTTT	CASRDSRLISGNTIYF
NA	TRBV30	NA	TRBJ1-1	TGTGCCTGGAGTACGACACCTATGAACACTGAAGCTTTCTTT	CAWSTTPMNTEAFF
NA	TRBV4-2	TRBD2	TRBJ2-3	TGTGCCAGCAGCCACATTACTAGCGGGAGGGAGCGAGATACGCAGTATTTT	CASSHITSGRERDTQYF
NA	TRBV28	NA	TRBJ1-1	TGTGCCAGCAGCGATCCTACCGGGACAAGGCTCGGAGCTTTCTTT	CASSDPTGTRLGAFF
NA	TRBV5-1	NA	TRBJ2-5	TGCGCCAGCAACCCCAGGGGTACCCACCAAGAGACCCAGTACTTC	CASNPRGTHQETQYF
NA	TRBV27	NA	TRBJ1-1	TGTGCCAGCAGTAACAGGGATTGGAAAGCTTTCTTT	CASSNRDWKAFF
NA	TRBV29-1	TRBD1	TRBJ1-4	TGCAGCGTGAGAGGGACAGGGGACGAAAAACTGTTTTTT	CSVRGTGDEKLFF